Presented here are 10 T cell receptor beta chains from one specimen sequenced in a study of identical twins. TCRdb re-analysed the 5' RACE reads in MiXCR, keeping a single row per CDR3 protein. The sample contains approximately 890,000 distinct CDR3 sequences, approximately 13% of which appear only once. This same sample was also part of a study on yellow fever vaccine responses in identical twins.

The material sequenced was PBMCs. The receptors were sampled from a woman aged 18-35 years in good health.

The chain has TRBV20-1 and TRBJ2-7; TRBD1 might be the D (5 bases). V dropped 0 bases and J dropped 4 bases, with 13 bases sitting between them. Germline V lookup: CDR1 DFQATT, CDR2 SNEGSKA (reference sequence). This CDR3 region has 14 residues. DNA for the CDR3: TGCAGTGCTAGAGATGAAACAGGTATTTACGAGCAGTACGTC. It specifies CSARDETGIYEQYV.

The CDR3, as DNA: TGCAGTGCTAGTAGCGGGAATTGGTACGAGCAGTACTTC. It codes for CSASSGNWYEQYF. The chain is built from TRBV20-1 and TRBJ2-7; 8 bases match TRBD2. This CDR3 comprises 13 residues. The V segment lost 3 bases and the J segment 4 bases; nucleotides outside the gene matches: 5. Germline values: CDR1 DFQATT, CDR2 SNEGSKA (reference sequence).

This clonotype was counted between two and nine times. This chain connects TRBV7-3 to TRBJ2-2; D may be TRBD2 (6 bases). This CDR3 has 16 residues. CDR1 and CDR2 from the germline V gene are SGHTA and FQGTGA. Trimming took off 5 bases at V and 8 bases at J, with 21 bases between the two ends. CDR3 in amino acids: CASSASPIFGSGELFF. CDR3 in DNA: TGTGCCAGCAGCGCCTCGCCCATATTCGGGAGTGGGGAGCTGTTTTTT.

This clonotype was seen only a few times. The CDR3 reads CASSPRVGPRYNEQFF. The CDR3 nucleotides are TGTGCCAGCAGTCCCAGGGTGGGGCCACGCTACAATGAGCAGTTCTTC. This rearrangement joins TRBV7-3 to TRBJ2-1; D perhaps matches TRBD1 (5 bases). Trimming took off 6 bases at V and 3 bases at J, with 18 bases between the two ends. The CDR3 contains 16 residues. Germline CDR1 and CDR2: SGHTA and FQGTGA.

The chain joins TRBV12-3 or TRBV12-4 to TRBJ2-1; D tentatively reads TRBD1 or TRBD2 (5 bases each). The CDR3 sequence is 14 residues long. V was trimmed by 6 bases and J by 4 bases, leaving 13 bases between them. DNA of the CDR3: TGTGCCAGCAGCAATCGGGGCTTTTACAATGAGCAGTTCTTC. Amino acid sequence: CASSNRGFYNEQFF.

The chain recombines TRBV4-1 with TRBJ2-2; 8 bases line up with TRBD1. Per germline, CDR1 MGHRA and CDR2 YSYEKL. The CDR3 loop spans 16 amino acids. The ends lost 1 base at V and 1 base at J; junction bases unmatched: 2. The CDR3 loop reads CASSQVGTGNTGELFF. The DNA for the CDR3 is TGCGCCAGCAGCCAAGTAGGGACAGGGAACACCGGGGAGCTGTTTTTT.

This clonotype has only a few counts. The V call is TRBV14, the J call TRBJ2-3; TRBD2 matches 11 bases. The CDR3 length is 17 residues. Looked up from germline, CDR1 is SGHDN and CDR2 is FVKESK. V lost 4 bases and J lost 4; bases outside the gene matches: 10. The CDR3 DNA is TGTGCCAGCAGCCTGGTTGATAGCGGGGGGGCGTCAGATACGCAGTATTTT. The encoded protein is CASSLVDSGGASDTQYF.

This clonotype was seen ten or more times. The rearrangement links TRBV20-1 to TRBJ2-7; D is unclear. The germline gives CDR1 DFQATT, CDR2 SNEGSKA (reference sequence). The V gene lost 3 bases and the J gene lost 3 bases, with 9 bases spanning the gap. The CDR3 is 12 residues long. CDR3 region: CSASVSGYEQYF. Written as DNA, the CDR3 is TGCAGTGCTAGCGTATCCGGCTACGAGCAGTACTTC.

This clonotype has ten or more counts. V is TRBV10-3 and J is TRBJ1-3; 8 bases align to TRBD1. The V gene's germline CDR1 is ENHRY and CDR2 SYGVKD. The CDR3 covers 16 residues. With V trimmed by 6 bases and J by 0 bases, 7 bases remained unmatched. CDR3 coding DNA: TGTGCCATCAGGGACGGACAGGGTGGCTCTGGAAACACCATATATTTT. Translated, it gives CAIRDGQGGSGNTIYF.

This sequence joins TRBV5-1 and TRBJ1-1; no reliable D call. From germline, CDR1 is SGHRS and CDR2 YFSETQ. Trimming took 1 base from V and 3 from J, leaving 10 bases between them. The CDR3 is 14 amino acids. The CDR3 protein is CASSLWGPDTEAFF. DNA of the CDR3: TGCGCCAGCAGCTTGTGGGGTCCGGACACTGAAGCTTTCTTT.